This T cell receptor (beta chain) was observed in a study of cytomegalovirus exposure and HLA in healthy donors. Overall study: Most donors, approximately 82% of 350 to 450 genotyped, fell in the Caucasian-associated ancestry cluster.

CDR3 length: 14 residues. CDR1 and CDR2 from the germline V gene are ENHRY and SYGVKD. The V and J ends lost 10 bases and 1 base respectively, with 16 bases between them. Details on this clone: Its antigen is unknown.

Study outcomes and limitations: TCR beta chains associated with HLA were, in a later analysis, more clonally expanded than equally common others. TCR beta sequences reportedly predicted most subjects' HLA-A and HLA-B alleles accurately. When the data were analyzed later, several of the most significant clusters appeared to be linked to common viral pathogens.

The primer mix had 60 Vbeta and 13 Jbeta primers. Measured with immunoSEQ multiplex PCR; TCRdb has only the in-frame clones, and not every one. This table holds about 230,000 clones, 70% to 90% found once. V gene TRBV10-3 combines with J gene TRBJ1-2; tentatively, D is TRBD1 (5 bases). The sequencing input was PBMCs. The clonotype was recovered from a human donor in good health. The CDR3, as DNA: TGTGCCAGCAATCCAGGGTTCAGTAACTATGGCTACACCTTC. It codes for CASNPGFSNYGYTF.